A single sample gave rise to the 13 T cell receptor beta chains below, sequenced in a study of blood T cell repertoires in COVID-19. TCRdb keeps only in-frame clones here, not all; method: immunoSEQ multiplex PCR. Seen here are roughly 170,000 clones, roughly 81% observed once, and the top ten hold more than 5%. Material: peripheral blood. These receptors all come from a woman aged 50 to 60 with COVID-19, enrolled during active disease.

The chain joins TRBV7-7 to TRBJ2-1; D gene unclear. This CDR3 has 14 amino acids. Trimming took 1 base from V and 6 from J, leaving 10 bases between them. Germline CDR1 is SSHAT and CDR2 is FNYEAQ (reference sequence). The CDR3 region has the DNA TGTGCCAGCAGCTTAGGGCCCACCAGCAATGAGCAGTTCTTC. Protein product: CASSLGPTSNEQFF.

The rearrangement joins TRBV4-2 to TRBJ1-5; 8 bases agree with TRBD1. The CDR3 runs to 18 residues. The germline V gene has CDR1 LGHNA and CDR2 YNFKEQ. The trim removed 1 base at V and 0 bases at J, leaving 8 bases unmatched. The DNA for the CDR3 is TGTGCCAGCAGCCAAGGACAGGGGATTCGGGATAGCAATCAGCCCCAGCATTTT. Protein sequence: CASSQGQGIRDSNQPQHF.

The J gene is TRBJ2-3, the V gene TRBV3-1 (or the pseudogene TRBV3-2); 11 bases fit TRBD2. Germline values: CDR1 LGHDT, CDR2 YNNKEL (reference sequence). The trim removed 2 bases at V and 8 bases at J, leaving 9 bases unmatched. The CDR3 length is 16 residues. The CDR3 nucleotides are TGTGCCAGCAGCCAACGGGTAGCGGGGGGGCATGCTACGCAGTATTTT. This translates into CASSQRVAGGHATQYF.

The chain joins TRBV30 to TRBJ2-6, with D perhaps matching TRBD2 (5 bases). The V end was cut by 3 bases, the J end by 3 bases, with 9 bases between. This CDR3 comprises 14 residues. CDR1 GTSNPN and CDR2 SVGIG come from the germline V gene (reference sequence). CDR3 nucleotides: TGTGCCTGGAGGGAGGACTTTGGGGCCAACGTCCTGACTTTC. Its translation is CAWREDFGANVLTF.

The CDR3 DNA sequence: TGCGCCAGCAACACAGGATCGCAAGAGACCCAGTACTTC. Protein sequence: CASNTGSQETQYF. The chain employs TRBV5-1 and TRBJ2-5, with D perhaps TRBD1 (5 bases). V was trimmed by 6 bases and J by 2 bases, leaving 11 bases between them. There are 13 residues in the CDR3. Looked up from germline, CDR1 is SGHRS and CDR2 is YFSETQ.

The DNA for the CDR3 is TGTGCCAGCAGTTTATCGTCAGGGCTGAACACTGAAGCTTTCTTT. This translates into CASSLSSGLNTEAFF. The chain combines TRBV27 with TRBJ1-1; D possibly corresponds to TRBD1 (5 bases). The germline V gene encodes CDR1 MNHEY and CDR2 SMNVEV (reference sequence). The V and J ends lost 0 bases and 0 bases respectively, with 8 bases between them. There are 15 residues in the CDR3.

This clone has just a few counts. This chain links TRBV18 with TRBJ1-4, with TRBD1 matching over 10 bases. V shed 4 bases, J shed 1 base, and the junction held 12 bases outside the gene matches. The CDR3 spans 19 residues. Germline V gene lookup returns CDR1 KGHSH and CDR2 LQKENI. This chain's CDR3 is CASSHRGQGIIGTNEKLFF. CDR3 sequence (DNA): TGTGCCAGCTCACATCGGGGACAGGGGATTATTGGAACTAATGAAAAACTGTTTTTT.

The gene calls are TRBV9 and TRBJ1-5; 8 nucleotides match TRBD1. J gave up 5 bases and V 0 bases, and 7 bases lay outside the gene matches. There are 16 residues in the CDR3. CDR1 is SGDLS, CDR2 YYNGEE, per germline. As DNA, the CDR3 is TGTGCCAGCAGCGTAGCGGACAGGGTGGAATATCAGCCCCAGCATTTT. This gives the protein CASSVADRVEYQPQHF.

The chain couples TRBV7-2 to TRBJ2-5; a possible D gene is TRBD1 (6 bases). This CDR3 is built from 14 residues. The V end was cut by 5 bases, the J end by 1 base, with 11 bases between. Germline V gene sequence: CDR1 SGHTA, CDR2 FQGNSA. In DNA form, the CDR3 reads TGTGCCAGCAGCACTAGGACAGCCCAAGAGACCCAGTACTTC. It is translated as CASSTRTAQETQYF. Full variable domain (missing parts from reference TRBV7-2 and TRBJ2-5): GAGVSQSPSNKVTEKGKDVELRCDPISGHTALYWYRQSLGQGLEFLIYFQGNSAPDKSGLPSDRFSAERTGGSVSTLTIQRTQQEDSAVYLCASSTRTAQETQYFGPGTRLLVL.

The gene calls are TRBV11-3 and TRBJ2-7, with TRBD1 as a possible D gene (5 bases). V lost 0 bases and J lost 2, with 23 bases in between. The length of the CDR3 is 19 residues. Germline CDR1 is SGHNT and CDR2 is YENEEA. The chain's CDR3 is CASSLDLVNLGAGAYEQYF. As DNA, the CDR3 is TGTGCCAGCAGCTTAGATCTGGTGAATCTAGGGGCAGGAGCCTACGAGCAGTACTTC.

The rearrangement uses TRBV10-3 and TRBJ1-1; D uncertain. The CDR3 totals 12 residues. Between the trimmed V and J ends, which lost 6 bases and 4 bases, there was a span of 9 bases. Germline V lookup: CDR1 ENHRY, CDR2 SYGVKD. CDR3 residues: CAIRASSTEAFF. The CDR3 region has the DNA TGTGCCATCAGAGCTAGCTCCACTGAAGCTTTCTTT.

This chain connects TRBV5-1 to TRBJ1-1; tentatively, D is TRBD1 (5 bases). Germline CDR1 SGHRS, CDR2 YFSETQ. V was shortened by 0 bases and J by 4 bases, with 13 bases between the two germline ends. This CDR3 has 15 amino acids. CDR3 protein: CASSLDLQGITEAFF. CDR3 in DNA: TGCGCCAGCAGCTTGGATTTGCAGGGCATCACTGAAGCTTTCTTT. Variable domain in full (rest from reference TRBV5-1 and TRBJ1-1): KAGVTQTPRYLIKTRGQQVTLSCSPISGHRSVSWYQQTPGQGLQFLFEYFSETQRNKGNFPGRFSGRQFSNSRSEMNVSTLELGDSALYLCASSLDLQGITEAFFGQGTRLTVV.

V gene TRBV4-1 combines with J gene TRBJ2-5; 7 nucleotides match TRBD2. Trimming cost V 0 bases and J 5 bases; bases outside gene matches: 9. The CDR3 contains 16 residues. Per the germline V gene, CDR1 is MGHRA and CDR2 is YSYEKL. CDR3 nucleotide sequence: TGCGCCAGCAGCCAAGATTTGGGACTACGGGAGGAGACCCAGTACTTC. It yields the protein CASSQDLGLREETQYF.